The sequence of this TCR beta chain was determined in a study of graft-versus-host responses after intestinal transplantation. About the study: All of the recipients had induction that used anti-thymocyte globulin, then tacrolimus and steroids for around three years.

The germline CDR1 and CDR2 sequences are SGHRS and YFSETQ. This CDR3 region has 14 residues. Trimming at V came to 4 bases and at J to 5 bases, leaving 6 bases not matched to a gene. Concerning this clone: Its cognate antigen is unknown.

Produced via immunoSEQ multiplex PCR; TCRdb's table is partial and in-frame only. The data hold fewer than 65,000 clones, with 70% to 90% observed a single time. Findings and limits, study-wide: GvH clones detected in recipient marrow included some appearing first in ileum or blood.

The genes are TRBV5-1 and TRBJ2-1, with TRBD2 identical over 7 bases. Sequenced here: unstimulated CD4+ T cells sorted from spleen or lymph node cells, sampled before transplant. The clonotype was recovered from a human donor who was the organ donor for an intestinal transplant. CDR3 nucleotide sequence: TGCGCCAGCAGCGGGGGGGACGTCCACAATGAGCAGTTCTTC. This sequence encodes CASSGGDVHNEQFF.